The 10 T cell receptor beta chains below were found in one sample sequenced in a study of blood T cell repertoires in COVID-19. Measured with immunoSEQ multiplex PCR; TCRdb has only the in-frame clones, and not every one. Of 45,000 to 55,000 clones in the sample, around 78% were seen once. Sequences were obtained from peripheral blood. Receptors originate from a human donor in a cohort sampled during active COVID-19.

The V call is TRBV10-3, the J call TRBJ2-7; D is possibly TRBD1 (6 bases). The CDR3 totals 15 residues. Trimming stripped 0 bases from V and 3 bases from J, with 12 bases between. CDR1 and CDR2 from the germline V gene are ENHRY and SYGVKD. The CDR3 protein is CAISESSQGFYEQYF. The CDR3 DNA is TGTGCCATCAGTGAGTCGAGCCAGGGGTTCTACGAGCAGTACTTC.

V is TRBV19 and J is TRBJ1-6, with 8 nucleotides matching TRBD1. Trimming at V came to 3 bases and at J to 9 bases, leaving 7 bases not matched to a gene. The CDR3 is made up of 15 amino acids. Germline loops: CDR1 LNHDA, CDR2 SQIVND (reference sequence). CDR3 sequence: CASSIPGGAISPLHF. CDR3 nucleotides: TGTGCCAGTAGTATCCCAGGGGGCGCGATTTCACCCCTCCACTTT.

The rearrangement links TRBV19 to TRBJ1-5; the D gene is possibly TRBD1 (5 bases). CDR1 is LNHDA and CDR2 is SQIVND in the germline V gene (reference sequence). This CDR3 has 15 residues. V was shortened by 0 bases and J by 3 bases, with 9 bases between the two germline ends. The CDR3 DNA follows: TGTGCCAGTAGTATAGACGGGGGGTCCAATCAGCCCCAGCATTTT. Encoded protein: CASSIDGGSNQPQHF.

This rearrangement joins TRBV3-1 (or the pseudogene TRBV3-2) to TRBJ2-5, with 12 bases fitting TRBD2. The CDR3 covers 16 residues. The J segment lost 4 bases and the V segment lost 6 bases, leaving 9 bases of the junction unmatched. From germline, CDR1 is LGHDT and CDR2 YNNKEL (reference sequence). The CDR3 is CASRPTGLAGGETQYF. Here the CDR3 DNA reads TGTGCCAGCAGGCCTACGGGACTAGCGGGCGGAGAGACCCAGTACTTC.

The chain uses TRBV2 and TRBJ2-2; TRBD2 might be the D (6 bases). This CDR3 region has 17 residues. Germline CDR1 is SNHLY and CDR2 is FYNNEI. V lost 6 bases, J lost 0 bases, and 17 bases lay in between. The CDR3 reads CASRGTQSHANTGELFF. CDR3 DNA sequence: TGTGCCAGCAGGGGGACTCAAAGCCACGCGAACACCGGGGAGCTGTTTTTT.

This rearrangement joins TRBV6-5 to TRBJ1-5, with a possible D match to TRBD1 (6 bases). V lost 6 bases, J lost 11 bases, and 17 bases lay in between. There are 13 residues in the CDR3. Per germline, CDR1 MNHEY and CDR2 SVGAGI. The CDR3 DNA is TGTGCCAGCAGCCCCACAGGGAGAAAGGCCCAGCATTTT. Its protein is CASSPTGRKAQHF.

The chain joins TRBV28 to TRBJ1-2; TRBD1 might be the D (6 bases). Germline V gives CDR1 MDHEN, CDR2 SYDVKM. Trimming took off 3 bases at V and 3 bases at J, with 17 bases between the two ends. The CDR3 runs to 16 residues. CDR3 in amino acids: CASSFVPLGGDYGYTF. As DNA, the CDR3 is TGTGCCAGCAGTTTCGTACCCCTAGGGGGGGACTATGGCTACACCTTC.

J is TRBJ2-3 and V is TRBV7-2; TRBD2 agrees at 12 bases. Looked up from germline, CDR1 is SGHTA and CDR2 is FQGNSA. The CDR3 length is 16 residues. V lost 0 bases, J lost 4 bases, and 2 bases stayed unmatched. The CDR3 loop reads CASSLAPSGGADTQYF. The CDR3 nucleotides are TGTGCCAGCAGCTTAGCCCCTAGCGGGGGGGCAGATACGCAGTATTTT.

The CDR3: CASAPQGGSVNTEAFF. The DNA of the CDR3 is TGTGCCAGCGCACCGCAGGGGGGCAGTGTGAACACTGAAGCTTTCTTT. This chain links TRBV19 with TRBJ1-1, with 7 bases that match TRBD1. The CDR3 is 16 amino acids. V gave up 9 bases and J gave up 0 bases; unmatched junction bases: 13. Germline values: CDR1 LNHDA, CDR2 SQIVND (reference sequence).

The V and J genes are TRBV27 and TRBJ1-1; D possibly corresponds to TRBD1 (5 bases). There are 15 residues in the CDR3. Germline CDR1 is MNHEY and CDR2 is SMNVEV (reference sequence). V lost 2 bases to trimming and J lost 4 bases, with 14 bases between them. CDR3 nucleotides: TGTGCCAGCAGTTTAACTTCGGGGGTGGGCACTGAAGCTTTCTTT. Its translation: CASSLTSGVGTEAFF.